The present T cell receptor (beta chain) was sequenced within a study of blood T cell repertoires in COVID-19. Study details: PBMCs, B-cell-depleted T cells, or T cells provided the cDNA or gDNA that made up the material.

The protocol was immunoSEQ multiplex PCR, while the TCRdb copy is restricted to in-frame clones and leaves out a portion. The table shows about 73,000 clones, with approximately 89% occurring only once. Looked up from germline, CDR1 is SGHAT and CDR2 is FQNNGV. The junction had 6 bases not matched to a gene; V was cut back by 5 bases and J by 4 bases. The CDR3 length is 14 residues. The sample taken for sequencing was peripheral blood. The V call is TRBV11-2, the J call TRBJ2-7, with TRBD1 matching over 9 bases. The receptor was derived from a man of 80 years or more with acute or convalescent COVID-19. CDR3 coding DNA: TGTGCCAGCAGCCATACAGGGGGCCTATACGAGCAGTACTTC. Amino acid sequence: CASSHTGGLYEQYF. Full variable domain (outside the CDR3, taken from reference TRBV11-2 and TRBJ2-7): EAGVAQSPRYKIIEKRQSVAFWCNPISGHATLYWYQQILGQGPKLLIQFQNNGVVDDSQLPKDRFSAERLKGVDSTLKIQPAKLEDSAVYLCASSHTGGLYEQYFGPGTRLTVT.